This is a list of T cell receptor beta chains from one sample in a study of spatial heterogeneity in lung cancer. TCRdb re-derived calls from the 5' RACE reads in MiXCR, one entry per CDR3 protein. The sample lists about 36,000 distinct CDR3 sequences, roughly 7.2% occurring once. Sequencing used PBMCs, obtained at surgery. All receptors derive from a female donor with early-stage non-small cell lung cancer. Each CDR3 is given with its conserved first and last residue. The D gene is left open where the match is weak. Rows may omit the clone size; those that give it use once, few, many or a size class.

j_call clone_size d_call v_call cdr3_aa cdr3_nt
TRBJ2-1 many NA TRBV7-8 CASSLFRGDNEQFF TGTGCCAGCAGCCTCTTCCGAGGGGACAATGAGCAGTTCTTC
TRBJ2-7 many NA TRBV4-1 CASSPRDATYEQYF TGCGCCAGCAGCCCACGGGACGCCACCTACGAGCAGTACTTC
TRBJ1-4 NA NA TRBV3-1 CASSHGGPEKLFF TGTGCCAGCAGCCATGGCGGGCCGGAAAAACTGTTTTTT
TRBJ2-3 many TRBD2 TRBV24-1 CATSDTPWGRAEDTQYF TGTGCCACCAGTGATACCCCGTGGGGGAGGGCGGAAGATACGCAGTATTTT
TRBJ2-1 NA NA TRBV9 CASNTGGPKWGYNEQFF TGTGCCAGCAACACCGGGGGACCCAAGTGGGGATACAATGAGCAGTTCTTC
TRBJ2-7 many TRBD2 TRBV6-2/TRBV6-3 CASSYSMSGSYEQYF TGTGCCAGCAGTTACTCGATGAGCGGGAGTTACGAGCAGTACTTC
TRBJ1-2 NA NA TRBV4-3 CASSQGTTVNYGYTF TGCGCCAGCAGCCAAGGTACCACAGTTAACTATGGCTACACCTTC
TRBJ1-1 many NA TRBV13 CASNPPANTEAFF TGTGCCAGCAACCCCCCGGCGAACACTGAAGCTTTCTTT
TRBJ1-3 many NA TRBV6-1 CASSLRRDGRRNTIYF TGTGCCAGCAGCCTTCGCCGGGACGGTAGGAGAAACACCATATATTTT
TRBJ1-6 few TRBD1 TRBV11-2 CASSLERDRADSPLHF TGTGCCAGCAGCTTAGAAAGGGACAGGGCGGATTCACCCCTCCACTTT
TRBJ1-5 many TRBD1 TRBV6-6 CASRTGQGSNQPQHF TGTGCCAGCAGAACAGGACAGGGTAGCAATCAGCCCCAGCATTTT
TRBJ1-5 many NA TRBV6-1 CASSHRSGWGNQPQHF TGTGCCAGCAGTCACCGTTCCGGATGGGGCAATCAGCCCCAGCATTTT
TRBJ2-7 many NA TRBV29-1 CSVEVGYEQYF TGCAGCGTTGAGGTGGGTTACGAGCAGTACTTC
TRBJ2-1 NA TRBD2 TRBV7-3 CASSSGGHYNEQFF TGTGCCAGCAGCTCGGGGGGGCACTACAATGAGCAGTTCTTC
TRBJ1-2 few TRBD1 TRBV7-8 CASSPLWGQNYGYIF TGTGCCAGCAGCCCACTTTGGGGACAGAACTATGGCTACATCTTC
TRBJ2-7 many TRBD2 TRBV20-1 CSARGALREVPYEQYF TGCAGTGCTAGAGGGGCGCTTCGGGAGGTGCCCTACGAGCAGTACTTC
TRBJ1-3 NA NA TRBV12-3/TRBV12-4 CASSQTDSGNTIYF TGTGCCAGCAGCCAGACTGACTCTGGAAACACCATATATTTT
TRBJ1-4 NA TRBD1 TRBV20-1 CSARGQFGEKLFF TGCAGTGCTAGGGGACAGTTTGGCGAAAAACTGTTTTTT
TRBJ2-5 many TRBD2 TRBV3-1 CASPSPEAGVQQETQYF TGTGCCAGCCCCTCACCGGAAGCGGGGGTCCAGCAAGAGACCCAGTACTTC
TRBJ2-3 many NA TRBV10-3 CAIRSGGGTDTQYF TGTGCCATCCGTTCCGGCGGGGGCACAGATACGCAGTATTTT
TRBJ2-7 many NA TRBV28 CASNGPHGGTYEQYF TGTGCCAGCAATGGCCCTCATGGCGGGACCTACGAGCAGTACTTC
TRBJ2-3 many TRBD2 TRBV11-2 CASSLLAVLTDTQYF TGTGCCAGCAGCCTGCTAGCGGTACTCACAGATACGCAGTATTTT
TRBJ1-2 NA TRBD1 TRBV20-1 CSAPFNRGDYGYTF TGCAGTGCTCCCTTTAACAGGGGGGACTATGGCTACACCTTC
TRBJ1-1 many NA TRBV7-2 CASTPFQVNTEAFF TGTGCCAGCACACCTTTCCAGGTGAACACTGAAGCTTTCTTT
TRBJ2-1 many TRBD2 TRBV20-1 CSADIAAGVHNEQFF TGCAGTGCTGACATAGCGGCGGGGGTTCACAATGAGCAGTTCTTC
TRBJ2-4 many NA TRBV6-6 CASSASDRGRAKNIQYF TGTGCCAGCAGTGCCTCTGACCGGGGACGGGCTAAAAACATTCAGTACTTC
TRBJ2-5 few NA TRBV5-1 CASSLLGSQETQYF TGCGCCAGCAGCTTGTTGGGCTCCCAAGAGACCCAGTACTTC
TRBJ1-2 NA NA TRBV11-2 CASSLAPEAGITSYGYTF TGTGCCAGCAGCCTAGCCCCGGAGGCAGGGATAACAAGCTATGGCTACACCTTC
TRBJ1-2 NA TRBD1 TRBV28 CASSLSGGQLDGYTF TGTGCCAGCAGTTTATCAGGGGGCCAGCTTGATGGCTACACCTTC
TRBJ2-2 few NA TRBV27 CASSLNYAGELFF TGTGCCAGCAGTTTAAATTATGCCGGGGAGCTGTTTTTT
TRBJ2-7 many NA TRBV5-1 CASRGALSYEQYF TGCGCCAGCAGGGGCGCGTTGTCCTACGAGCAGTACTTC
TRBJ2-2 many NA TRBV29-1 CSADGGLGLADGELFF TGCAGCGCCGACGGGGGCCTAGGTCTAGCGGACGGGGAGCTGTTTTTT
TRBJ1-4 many NA TRBV5-1 CASRRQEDEKLFF TGCGCCAGCAGGAGGCAGGAGGATGAAAAACTGTTTTTT
TRBJ2-1 many TRBD2 TRBV20-1 CSASFRREGGQFF TGCAGTGCTAGTTTTCGTAGGGAGGGCGGACAGTTCTTC
TRBJ1-4 many TRBD1 TRBV6-5 CASSPRTGSATNEKLFF TGTGCCAGCAGTCCGAGGACAGGTTCGGCAACTAATGAAAAACTGTTTTTT
TRBJ1-2 many NA TRBV29-1 CSVQGGGYTF TGCAGCGTGCAGGGTGGCGGCTACACCTTC
TRBJ1-2 few NA TRBV15 CATSRVRAPEYGYTF TGTGCCACAAGCAGAGTCAGGGCTCCGGAGTATGGCTACACCTTC
TRBJ1-4 many TRBD1 TRBV5-1 CASRPGQATNEKLFF TGCGCCAGCAGACCAGGACAGGCAACTAATGAAAAACTGTTTTTT
TRBJ1-1 many NA TRBV20-1 CSAQKYGTEAFF TGCAGTGCTCAGAAGTATGGCACCGAAGCTTTCTTT
TRBJ1-3 few NA TRBV11-2 CASSLDLAQGGIGIYF TGTGCCAGCAGCTTAGATCTAGCCCAGGGTGGTATCGGCATATATTTT
TRBJ1-5 medium-sized TRBD1 TRBV6-5 CASSYTRGEPQHF TGTGCCAGCAGTTACACCAGGGGGGAGCCCCAGCATTTT
TRBJ2-7 many NA TRBV27 CASAPSWDGAYEQYF TGTGCCAGCGCCCCATCGTGGGACGGGGCCTACGAGCAGTACTTC
TRBJ2-3 many TRBD2 TRBV3-1 CASSQVSAGGPNTQYF TGTGCCAGCAGCCAAGTGTCGGCGGGGGGGCCGAATACGCAGTATTTT
TRBJ2-3 few NA TRBV2 CASSDPSGSTDTQYF TGTGCCAGCAGTGACCCCAGCGGAAGCACAGATACGCAGTATTTT
TRBJ2-7 few NA TRBV6-1 CASSEALGVYEQYF TGTGCCAGCAGTGAAGCGCTCGGTGTCTACGAGCAGTACTTC